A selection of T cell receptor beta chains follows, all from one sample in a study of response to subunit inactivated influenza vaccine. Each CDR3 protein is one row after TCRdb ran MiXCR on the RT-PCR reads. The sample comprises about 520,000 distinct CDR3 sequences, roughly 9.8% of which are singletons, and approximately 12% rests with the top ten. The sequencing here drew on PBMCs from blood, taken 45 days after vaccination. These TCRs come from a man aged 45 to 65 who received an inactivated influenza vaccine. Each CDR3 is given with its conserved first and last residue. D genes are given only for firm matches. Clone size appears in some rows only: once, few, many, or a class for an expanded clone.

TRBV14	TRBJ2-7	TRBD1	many	CASSQEQGAGEQYF	TGTGCCAGCAGCCAAGAGCAGGGGGCGGGGGAGCAGTACTTC
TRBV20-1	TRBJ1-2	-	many	CSARQGNYGYTF	TGCAGTGCTAGACAGGGAAACTATGGCTACACCTTC
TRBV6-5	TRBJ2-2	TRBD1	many	CASSYSNPGQPPGELFF	TGTGCCAGCAGTTACTCCAACCCGGGACAGCCCCCCGGGGAGCTGTTTTTT
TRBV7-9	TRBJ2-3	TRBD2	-	CASRLLAGGTSTDTQYF	TGTGCCAGCAGACTGCTAGCGGGAGGCACTAGCACAGATACGCAGTATTTT
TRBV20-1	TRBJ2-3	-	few	CSARDVMTRRSDTQYF	TGCAGTGCTAGAGATGTAATGACAAGGCGGTCAGATACGCAGTATTTT
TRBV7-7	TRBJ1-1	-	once	CPLGRTEAFF	TGTCCTCTAGGAAGGACTGAAGCTTTCTTT
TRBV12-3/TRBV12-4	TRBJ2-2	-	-	CASKTLGTNGELFF	TGTGCCAGCAAGACACTCGGGACGAACGGGGAGCTGTTTTTT
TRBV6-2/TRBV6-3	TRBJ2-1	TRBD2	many	CASSYSIIFATSGDKNEQFF	TGTGCCAGCAGTTACTCGATAATTTTCGCGACTAGCGGGGACAAGAATGAGCAGTTCTTC
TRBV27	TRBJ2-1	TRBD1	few	CASSLLHDRGHEQFF	TGTGCCAGCAGTTTATTACACGACAGGGGGCATGAGCAGTTCTTC
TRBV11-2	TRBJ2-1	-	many	CASSLDRRGGGFF	TGTGCCAGCAGCTTAGATCGGCGCGGAGGGGGATTCTTC
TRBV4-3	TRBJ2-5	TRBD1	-	CASSHRGETQYF	TGCGCCAGCAGCCACAGGGGGGAGACCCAGTACTTC
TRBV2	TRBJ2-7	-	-	CASSEVTGRGRTYEQYF	TGTGCCAGCAGTGAAGTAACGGGGCGGGGCCGAACCTACGAGCAGTACTTC
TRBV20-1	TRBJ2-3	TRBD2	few	CSVTGGLAGATDTQYF	TGCAGTGTCACAGGTGGCCTAGCGGGGGCCACAGATACGCAGTATTTT
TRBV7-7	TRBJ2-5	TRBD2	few	CASSPTSGSTETQYF	TGTGCCAGCAGCCCAACTAGCGGGAGTACGGAGACCCAGTACTTC
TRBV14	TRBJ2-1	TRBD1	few	CASSQNLGTGEQFF	TGTGCCAGCAGCCAAAACCTTGGGACAGGTGAGCAGTTCTTC
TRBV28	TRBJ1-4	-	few	CASNPWGGSATNEKLFF	TGTGCCAGCAACCCGTGGGGCGGAAGCGCGACTAATGAAAAACTGTTTTTT
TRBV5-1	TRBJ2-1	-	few	CASSWGGTSPYNEQFF	TGCGCCAGCAGTTGGGGCGGGACATCCCCCTACAATGAGCAGTTCTTC
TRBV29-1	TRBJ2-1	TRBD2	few	CSVEWTSGAYNEQFF	TGCAGCGTTGAATGGACTAGCGGAGCCTACAATGAGCAGTTCTTC
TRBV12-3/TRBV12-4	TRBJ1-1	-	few	CASSGTWKAEAFF	TGTGCCAGCAGTGGGACATGGAAAGCTGAAGCTTTCTTT
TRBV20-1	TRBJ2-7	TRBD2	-	CSASNSGGPYEQYF	TGCAGTGCCAGTAATAGCGGGGGGCCCTACGAGCAGTACTTC
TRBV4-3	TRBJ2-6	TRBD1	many	CASSRKLGQGYPGANVLTF	TGCGCCAGCAGCCGAAAACTAGGACAGGGCTACCCTGGGGCCAACGTCCTGACTTTC
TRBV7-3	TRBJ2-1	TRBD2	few	CASSLKGLAGGVGYNEQFF	TGTGCCAGCAGCTTAAAGGGACTAGCGGGAGGGGTAGGTTACAATGAGCAGTTCTTC
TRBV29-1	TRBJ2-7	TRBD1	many	CSVAPGQSSDEQYF	TGCAGCGTTGCGCCGGGACAGTCATCCGACGAGCAGTACTTC
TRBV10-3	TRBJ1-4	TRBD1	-	CAISVTGGINEKLFF	TGTGCCATCAGCGTTACAGGGGGCATTAATGAAAAACTGTTTTTT
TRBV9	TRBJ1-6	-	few	CASSGGERSPLHF	TGTGCCAGCAGCGGGGGGGAACGTTCACCCCTCCACTTT
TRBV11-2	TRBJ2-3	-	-	CASSLLRGYSTDTQYF	TGTGCCAGCAGCTTATTACGGGGTTATAGCACAGATACGCAGTATTTT
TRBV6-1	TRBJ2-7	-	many	CASRRPYAYEQYF	TGTGCCAGCAGACGGCCTTACGCTTACGAGCAGTACTTC
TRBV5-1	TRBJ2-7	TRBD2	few	CASGSGAPFDEQYF	TGCGCCAGCGGCAGCGGGGCCCCCTTCGACGAGCAGTACTTC
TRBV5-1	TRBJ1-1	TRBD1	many	CASSTDRDTEAFF	TGTGCCAGCAGCACGGACAGGGACACTGAAGCTTTCTTT